The sample holds many counts of the clone carrying this TCR beta chain. No antigen is known for it. The data belong to a study of T cells in Graves' hyperthyroidism and ophthalmopathy. The study, taken as a whole, reports: Ophthalmopathy was model-predicted a median roughly 6.3 months pre-onset.

CDR1 and CDR2 from the germline V gene are SGHTA and FQGNSA. The CDR3 has 16 amino acids. Trimming removed 4 bases from V and 2 bases from J; junction bases left unmatched: 5. TCR beta CDR3 region amplification was performed from RNA transcripts. Researchers ran a first-round RT-PCR on the TCR CDR3 using the HTBI primer set. TCRdb analysed the multiplex PCR reads with MiXCR anew, one entry per CDR3 protein. The sample consists of approximately 740,000 distinct CDR3 sequences, 13% to 15% of them appearing once. Sequenced material: blood. This sequence was found in a woman aged 18 to 35 with Graves' hyperthyroidism. The chain employs TRBV7-2 and TRBJ2-3; 11 bases align to TRBD2. As DNA, the CDR3 is TGTGCCAGCAGCTACTTAGCGGGAGGGGCCACAGATACGCAGTATTTT. Translating gives CASSYLAGGATDTQYF. The variable domain in full, with the rest retrieved from reference TRBV7-2 and TRBJ2-3, is GAGVSQSPSNKVTEKGKDVELRCDPISGHTALYWYRQSLGQGLEFLIYFQGNSAPDKSGLPSDRFSAERTGGSVSTLTIQRTQQEDSAVYLCASSYLAGGATDTQYFGPGTRLTVL.